The T cell receptor beta chain under discussion was sequenced for a study of T cell responses to AZD1222 COVID-19 vaccine. Profiling relied on immunoSEQ multiplex PCR, and the TCRdb table lists in-frame clones only, not all of them. This sample has tens of thousands of clones; about 88% occur once, and the top ten carry roughly 7.4%. CDR3 length: 17 residues. Germline values: CDR1 SGDLS, CDR2 YYNGEE. V shed 0 bases, J shed 1 base, and the junction held 4 bases outside the gene matches. This chain joins TRBV9 and TRBJ2-3, with TRBD2 matching 11 bases. This TCR was sampled from an adult in good health. The sequenced sample was peripheral blood, obtained on day 0 of AZD1222 vaccination. The CDR3, as DNA: TGTGCCAGCAGCGTAGCTCTGACTAGCGGGGGCACAGATACGCAGTATTTT. Translation: CASSVALTSGGTDTQYF.